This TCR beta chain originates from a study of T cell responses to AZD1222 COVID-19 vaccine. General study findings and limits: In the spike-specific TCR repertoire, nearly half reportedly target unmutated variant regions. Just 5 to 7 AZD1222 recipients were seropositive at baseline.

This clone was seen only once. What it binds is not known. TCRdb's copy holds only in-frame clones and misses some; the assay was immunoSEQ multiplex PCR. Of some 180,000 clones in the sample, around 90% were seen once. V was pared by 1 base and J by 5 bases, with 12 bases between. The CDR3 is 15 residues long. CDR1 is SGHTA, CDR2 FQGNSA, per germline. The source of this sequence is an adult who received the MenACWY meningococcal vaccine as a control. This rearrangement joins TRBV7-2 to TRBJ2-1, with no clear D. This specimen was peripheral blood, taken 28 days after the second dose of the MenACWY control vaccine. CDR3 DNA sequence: TGTGCCAGCAGCTTAGGACCCAGTCAGAACAATGAGCAGTTCTTC. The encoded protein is CASSLGPSQNNEQFF.